The rows below give T cell receptor beta chains drawn from one sample of a study of OX40 agonist ivuxolimab in advanced cancers. Produced via immunoSEQ multiplex PCR; TCRdb's table is partial and in-frame only. This sample carries 70,000 or so clones, 85% of them seen once, and the ten largest clones take roughly 4%. The sequences come from CD4+ or CD8+ T cells sorted from blood, collected in a trial of the OX40 agonist ivuxolimab. These receptors all come from an adult with an advanced solid tumor such as melanoma, head and neck, liver or kidney cancer. Each CDR3 is given with its conserved first and last residue. The D gene is left open where the match is weak. Rows give clone size only sometimes, using once, few, many, or a class for an expanded clone.

J,V,D,size,DNA,CDR3
TRBJ1-1,TRBV27,TRBD1,-,TGTGCCAGCAGTAGGACCGGGACAGGGGCCGCTGAAGCTTTCTTT,CASSRTGTGAAEAFF
TRBJ2-3,TRBV5-1,-,once,TGCGCCAGCAGCTTACGAGGCACCACAGATACGCAGTATTTT,CASSLRGTTDTQYF
TRBJ1-2,TRBV5-1,-,-,TGCGCCAGCAGCCCGACAGGAGACTATGGCTACACCTTC,CASSPTGDYGYTF
TRBJ1-1,TRBV6-1,-,-,TGTGCCAGCAGTGAATGGACAGATGGACGAGAAGCTTTCTTT,CASSEWTDGREAFF
TRBJ2-1,TRBV5-1,-,once,TGCGCCAGCAGCTTGGTGAGGGTCTCCTACAATGAGCAGTTCTTC,CASSLVRVSYNEQFF
TRBJ2-7,TRBV2,-,-,TGTGCCAGCTCGACTAGCTACGAGCAGTACTTC,CASSTSYEQYF
TRBJ1-6,TRBV28,-,-,TGTGCCAGCAGGTTTTTTGCCTCCGGGGCCACTAATTCACCCCTCCACTTT,CASRFFASGATNSPLHF
TRBJ2-7,TRBV6-7,-,-,TGTGCCAGCAGTTACTTGGAGACACCACCTTACGAGCAGTACTTC,CASSYLETPPYEQYF
TRBJ2-3,TRBV5-1,TRBD1,-,TGCGCCAGCAGACGGACAGGGCTGAGCACAGATACGCAGTATTTT,CASRRTGLSTDTQYF
TRBJ2-6,TRBV5-1,-,-,TGCGCCAGCAGCTTGGTCGCCAGGGCTGGGGCCAACGTCCTGACTTTC,CASSLVARAGANVLTF
TRBJ2-3,TRBV2,TRBD2,-,TGTGCCAGCTGGCCGGGGGGGAGCACAGATACGCAGTATTTT,CASWPGGSTDTQYF
TRBJ1-3,TRBV6-1,TRBD1,-,TGTGCCAGCAGTGTTTTACAGGGGGAAGGAAACACCATATATTTT,CASSVLQGEGNTIYF
TRBJ2-3,TRBV5-1,TRBD1,-,TGCGCCAGCAGCCCCGGGACAGGGAGGGGCACAGATACGCAGTATTTT,CASSPGTGRGTDTQYF
TRBJ2-7,TRBV25-1,TRBD1,-,TGTGCCAGCAGCAGGACAGGCTATTCCTACGAGCAGTACTTC,CASSRTGYSYEQYF
TRBJ2-3,TRBV9,-,-,TGTGCCAGCAGCGTCGACCATCAAAGTTTCACAGATACGCAGTATTTT,CASSVDHQSFTDTQYF
TRBJ2-7,TRBV7-2,TRBD1,-,TGTGCCAGCAGCTTAGGCGCAGGGGGCAGGTACGAGCAGTACTTC,CASSLGAGGRYEQYF
TRBJ1-5,TRBV7-9,TRBD1,-,TGTGCCAGCAGCTTATCCCCGGGACAGGGACGAAATCAGCCCCAGCATTTT,CASSLSPGQGRNQPQHF
TRBJ2-1,TRBV6-5,-,-,TGTGCCAGCAGACCAACCCTCGGGGTAAGGGAGTTCTTC,CASRPTLGVREFF
TRBJ2-7,TRBV7-2,TRBD2,-,TGTGCCAGCAGCTTGCGGTTACTAGCGGGACAGTACTTC,CASSLRLLAGQYF
TRBJ1-1,TRBV4-2,-,-,TGTGCCAGCAGCCAAGAACGGGGAGGAGGTTTCGGAGCTTTCTTT,CASSQERGGGFGAFF
TRBJ2-6,TRBV7-3,-,-,TGTGCCAGCAGCCAAATGGGCTCTGGGGCCAACGTCCTGACTTTC,CASSQMGSGANVLTF
TRBJ2-6,TRBV11-2,TRBD1,-,TGTGCCAGCAGCCGCCGACAGGGGAGGTCTGGGGCCAACGTCCTGACTTTC,CASSRRQGRSGANVLTF
TRBJ2-2,TRBV11-2,-,-,TGTGCCAGCAGACCCGCCGGGACACCGAACACCGGGGAGCTGTTTTTT,CASRPAGTPNTGELFF
TRBJ2-7,TRBV10-3,-,-,TGTGCCATCAGTGAGGAAGTGCACGGGCAGTACTTC,CAISEEVHGQYF
TRBJ2-4,TRBV7-2,-,-,TGTGCCAGCAGCCCTGGTTGGGGGGCCAAAAACATTCAGTACTTC,CASSPGWGAKNIQYF
TRBJ1-2,TRBV18,-,-,TGTGCCAGCTCAGCATCACCGGGAGCCAGATCAGGGGATGGCTACACCTTC,CASSASPGARSGDGYTF